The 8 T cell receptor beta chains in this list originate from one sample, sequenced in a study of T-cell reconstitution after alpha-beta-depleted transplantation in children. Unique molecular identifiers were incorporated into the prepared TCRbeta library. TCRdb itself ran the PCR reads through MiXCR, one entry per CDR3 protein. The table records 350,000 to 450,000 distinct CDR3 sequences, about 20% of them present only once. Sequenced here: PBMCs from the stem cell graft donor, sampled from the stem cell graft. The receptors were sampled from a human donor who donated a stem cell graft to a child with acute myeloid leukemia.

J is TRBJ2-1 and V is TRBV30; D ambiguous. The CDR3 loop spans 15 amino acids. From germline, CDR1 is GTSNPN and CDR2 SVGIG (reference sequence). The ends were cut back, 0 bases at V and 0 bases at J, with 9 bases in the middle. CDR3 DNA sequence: TGTGCCTGGAGTGTGCCCCCTTTCTCCTACAATGAGCAGTTCTTC. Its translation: CAWSVPPFSYNEQFF.

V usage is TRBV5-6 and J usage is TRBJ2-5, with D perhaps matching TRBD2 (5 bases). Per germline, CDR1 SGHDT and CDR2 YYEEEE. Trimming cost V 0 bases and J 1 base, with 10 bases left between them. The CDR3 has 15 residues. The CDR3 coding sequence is TGTGCCAGCAGCTTGGAGTATCGGGGCCAAGAGACCCAGTACTTC. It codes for CASSLEYRGQETQYF.

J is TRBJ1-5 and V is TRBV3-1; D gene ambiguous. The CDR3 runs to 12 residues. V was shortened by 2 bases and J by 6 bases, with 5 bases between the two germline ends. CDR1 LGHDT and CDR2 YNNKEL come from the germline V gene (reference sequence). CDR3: CASSQSGQPQHF. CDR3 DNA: TGTGCCAGCAGCCAATCGGGTCAGCCCCAGCATTTT.

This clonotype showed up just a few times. As DNA, the CDR3 is TGCAGCGTTGCTAGTCGGGTATACAATGAGCAGTTCTTC. Protein: CSVASRVYNEQFF. The chain links TRBV29-1 to TRBJ2-1; D is unresolved. CDR3 length equals 13 residues. V was trimmed by 4 bases and J by 4 bases, leaving 11 bases between them. CDR1 SQVTM and CDR2 ANQGSEA come from the germline V gene.

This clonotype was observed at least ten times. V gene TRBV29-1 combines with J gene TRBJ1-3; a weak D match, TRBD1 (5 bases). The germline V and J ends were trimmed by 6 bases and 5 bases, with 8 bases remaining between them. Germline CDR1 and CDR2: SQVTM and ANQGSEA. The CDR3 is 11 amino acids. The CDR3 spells CSVADRNTIYF. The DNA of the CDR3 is TGCAGCGTAGCGGACAGAAACACCATATATTTT.

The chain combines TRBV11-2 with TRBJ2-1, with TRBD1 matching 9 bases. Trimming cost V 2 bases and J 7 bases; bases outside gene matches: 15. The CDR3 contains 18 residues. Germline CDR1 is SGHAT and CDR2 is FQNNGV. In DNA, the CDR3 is TGTGCCAGCAGCTTAAACCCCGGTGGGACAGGGTTACGGAATGAGCAGTTCTTC. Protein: CASSLNPGGTGLRNEQFF.

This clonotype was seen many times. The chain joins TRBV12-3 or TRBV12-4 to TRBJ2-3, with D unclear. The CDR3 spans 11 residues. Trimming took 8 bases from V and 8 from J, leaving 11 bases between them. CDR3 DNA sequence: TGTGCCAGCGCCGCCGCTGTTACGCAGTATTTT. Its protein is CASAAAVTQYF.

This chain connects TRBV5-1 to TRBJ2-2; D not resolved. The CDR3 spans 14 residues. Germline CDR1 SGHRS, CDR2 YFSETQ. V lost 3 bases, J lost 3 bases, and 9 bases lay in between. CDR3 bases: TGCGCCAGCAGCTCCCTGCTGGACACCGGGGAGCTGTTTTTT. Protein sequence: CASSSLLDTGELFF.